The sequence of this TCR beta chain was determined in a study of shared clonotypes between healthy human individuals. Tens of millions of PBMCs supplied genomic DNA for unsorted samples. This CDR3 spans 16 amino acids. Per germline, CDR1 SEHNR and CDR2 FQNEAQ (reference sequence). The V segment lost 0 bases and the J segment 5 bases; nucleotides outside the gene matches: 7. Only in-frame clones appear in the TCRdb table, and some are missing; sequencing was by immunoSEQ multiplex PCR. The sample records about 480,000 clones, nearly 80% being singletons. The receptor was isolated from a woman aged 35 to 49 in good health. Some clones in this sample may be carry-over from other donors' samples. The chain couples TRBV7-9 to TRBJ2-1; 7 bases map to TRBD2. Sequenced sample: PBMCs. The CDR3 region is CASSLARLAVNNEQFF. CDR3 bases: TGTGCCAGCAGCTTAGCGAGGCTAGCGGTTAACAATGAGCAGTTCTTC.